This T cell receptor beta chain was identified in a study of T cell responses to AZD1222 COVID-19 vaccine. CDR1 LGHNA and CDR2 YNFKEQ come from the germline V gene. The CDR3 is 15 residues long. The ends were cut back, 6 bases at V and 3 bases at J, with 16 bases in the middle. A note on this clone: No antigen is known for it.

Broader study findings: Among the donors, most were white British and more were female, and clonal diversity was possibly underestimated. Spike-spanning, vaccine-associated CD4 TCRs were dominant at 160-218 and 743-854. Just a handful of AZD1222 recipients tested seropositive at baseline. Among spike-specific TCRs, nearly half reportedly target unmutated variant regions.

Only in-frame clones appear in the TCRdb table, and some are missing; sequencing was by immunoSEQ multiplex PCR. The sample has roughly 130,000 clones, about 90% seen once. The chain combines TRBV4-2 with TRBJ2-3; weak D call: TRBD1 (6 bases). The material sequenced was peripheral blood, taken on day 0 of MenACWY control vaccination. This receptor was taken from an adult in good health. As DNA, the CDR3 is TGTGCCAGCAGTCAGTTACCGGACAGAACAGATACGCAGTATTTT. It encodes CASSQLPDRTDTQYF.